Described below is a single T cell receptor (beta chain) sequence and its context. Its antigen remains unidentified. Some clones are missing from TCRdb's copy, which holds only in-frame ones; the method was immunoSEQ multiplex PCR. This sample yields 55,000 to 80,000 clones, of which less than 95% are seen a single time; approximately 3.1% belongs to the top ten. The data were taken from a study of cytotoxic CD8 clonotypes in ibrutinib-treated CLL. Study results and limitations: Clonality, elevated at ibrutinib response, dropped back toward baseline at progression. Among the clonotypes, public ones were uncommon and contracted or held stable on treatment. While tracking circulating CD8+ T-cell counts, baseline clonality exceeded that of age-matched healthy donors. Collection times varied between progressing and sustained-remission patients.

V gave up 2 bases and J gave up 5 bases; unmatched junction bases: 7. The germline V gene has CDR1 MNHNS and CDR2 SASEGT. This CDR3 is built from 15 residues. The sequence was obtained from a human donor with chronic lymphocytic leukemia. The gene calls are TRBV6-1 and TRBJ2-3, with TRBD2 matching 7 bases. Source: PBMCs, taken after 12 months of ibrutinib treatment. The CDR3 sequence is CASSEPGRVQDTQYF. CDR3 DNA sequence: TGTGCCAGCAGTGAACCGGGGAGGGTACAAGATACGCAGTATTTT.